A selection of T cell receptor beta chains follows, all from one sample in a study of cytomegalovirus exposure and HLA in healthy donors. Assay: immunoSEQ multiplex PCR; the TCRdb copy retains only in-frame clones and omits some. The sample lists tens of thousands of clones; under 85% were seen once. Sequenced input: PBMCs. The origin of the receptors is a middle-aged man in good health and CMV-seropositive. Each CDR3 is given with its conserved first and last residue. Fields, in order: J gene, clone size, V gene, D gene, CDR3 protein, CDR3 DNA. D genes are given only for firm matches. Expanded clones are given a class, and other clones once, few, many or no size at all.

j_call: TRBJ1-1
clone_size: once
v_call: TRBV5-1
d_call: TRBD1
cdr3_aa: CASSAGPGQGLEAFF
cdr3_nt: TGCGCCAGCAGCGCGGGACCGGGACAGGGATTAGAAGCTTTCTTT

j_call: TRBJ1-2
clone_size: -
v_call: TRBV19
d_call: -
cdr3_aa: CASSIASGPGVRGYTF
cdr3_nt: TGTGCCAGTAGTATAGCATCGGGGCCGGGGGTTCGGGGCTACACCTTC

j_call: TRBJ1-4
clone_size: -
v_call: TRBV10-3
d_call: -
cdr3_aa: CAISEAGANEKLFF
cdr3_nt: TGTGCCATCAGTGAGGCAGGGGCAAATGAAAAACTGTTTTTT

j_call: TRBJ2-1
clone_size: -
v_call: TRBV5-4
d_call: TRBD2
cdr3_aa: CASSLNAGGYNEQFF
cdr3_nt: TGTGCCAGCAGCTTAAACGCGGGGGGTTACAATGAGCAGTTCTTC

j_call: TRBJ1-5
clone_size: -
v_call: TRBV15
d_call: -
cdr3_aa: CATSAGPAQGNPYSNQPQHF
cdr3_nt: TGTGCCACCAGCGCAGGGCCTGCTCAGGGCAATCCTTATAGCAATCAGCCCCAGCATTTT

j_call: TRBJ1-1
clone_size: few
v_call: TRBV5-1
d_call: TRBD1
cdr3_aa: CASSGQGGVTEAFF
cdr3_nt: TGCGCCAGCAGCGGACAGGGGGGAGTCACTGAAGCTTTCTTT

j_call: TRBJ1-2
clone_size: -
v_call: TRBV30
d_call: -
cdr3_aa: CAYRSTINYGYTF
cdr3_nt: TGTGCCTACCGCAGTACAATTAACTATGGCTACACCTTC

j_call: TRBJ2-1
clone_size: -
v_call: TRBV28
d_call: -
cdr3_aa: CASSLETIEGYYNEQFF
cdr3_nt: TGCGCCAGCAGCTTGGAGACTATAGAAGGGTACTACAATGAGCAGTTCTTC

j_call: TRBJ2-2
clone_size: -
v_call: TRBV7-3
d_call: TRBD2
cdr3_aa: CASSRTSGFGNTGELFF
cdr3_nt: TGTGCCAGCAGCCGGACTAGCGGGTTCGGTAACACCGGGGAGCTGTTTTTT

j_call: TRBJ1-5
clone_size: -
v_call: TRBV19
d_call: -
cdr3_aa: CASSKTAYQPQHF
cdr3_nt: TGTGCCAGTAGTAAAACAGCTTATCAGCCCCAGCATTTT

j_call: TRBJ2-2
clone_size: -
v_call: TRBV4-1
d_call: -
cdr3_aa: CGSSQGTRLTDTGELFF
cdr3_nt: TGCGGCAGCAGCCAAGGGACCAGACTAACGGACACCGGGGAGCTGTTTTTT

j_call: TRBJ2-7
clone_size: -
v_call: TRBV30
d_call: TRBD1
cdr3_aa: CAWGSGTGGGDEQYF
cdr3_nt: TGTGCCTGGGGATCCGGGACAGGGGGTGGTGACGAGCAGTACTTC

j_call: TRBJ2-3
clone_size: few
v_call: TRBV4-3
d_call: -
cdr3_aa: CASSQGPGGARDTQYF
cdr3_nt: TGCGCCAGCAGCCAAGGACCTGGGGGGGCGCGAGATACGCAGTATTTT

j_call: TRBJ1-2
clone_size: -
v_call: TRBV6-5
d_call: -
cdr3_aa: CASWGVRNGYTF
cdr3_nt: TGTGCCAGCTGGGGGGTACGGAATGGCTACACCTTC

j_call: TRBJ2-1
clone_size: -
v_call: TRBV5-1
d_call: TRBD1
cdr3_aa: CASSLARTGIYNEQFF
cdr3_nt: TGCGCCAGCAGCTTGGCCCGGACAGGAATTTACAATGAGCAGTTCTTC